These 12 T cell receptor beta chains were all obtained from the same sample, sequenced in a study of T cells in Graves' hyperthyroidism and ophthalmopathy. The investigators amplified TCR beta CDR3 regions from RNA transcripts. In the first-round RT-PCR of the TCR CDR3, the HTBI primer set was used. TCRdb fed the multiplex PCR reads into MiXCR, producing one record per CDR3 protein. The table lists some 360,000 distinct CDR3 sequences, approximately 15% of them singletons. Sequences were obtained from blood. All receptors derive from a woman aged 60-75 years with Graves' hyperthyroidism.

At least ten counts were recorded for this clonotype. The chain joins TRBV13 to TRBJ1-2; D might be TRBD1 (6 bases). CDR1 is PRHDT, CDR2 FYEKMQ, per germline (reference sequence). Trimming left V 5 bases short and J 9 bases short, with 22 bases between. This CDR3 contains 15 residues. CDR3 amino acids: CASSPRGSAGGSYTF. CDR3 coding DNA: TGTGCCAGCAGCCCCAGGGGTAGCGCGGGGGGTAGCTACACCTTC.

The chain is built from TRBV12-3 or TRBV12-4 and TRBJ1-5; TRBD1 agrees at 7 bases. V gave up 5 bases and J gave up 3 bases; unmatched junction bases: 7. This CDR3 has 15 residues. CDR3 amino acids: CASSPGQVPNQPQHF. The CDR3 DNA reads TGTGCCAGCAGTCCAGGACAGGTCCCCAATCAGCCCCAGCATTTT.

This clonotype has ten or more counts. The chain carries TRBV30 and TRBJ1-3, with 9 bases fitting TRBD1. The trim removed 3 bases at V and 4 bases at J, leaving 7 bases unmatched. From germline, CDR1 is GTSNPN and CDR2 SVGIG (reference sequence). The CDR3 runs to 15 residues. In DNA form, the CDR3 reads TGTGCCTGGAGGTCGGGACAGGGTAGCGGAAACACCATATATTTT. This encodes CAWRSGQGSGNTIYF.

This clonotype was counted at least ten times. The rearrangement joins TRBV7-8 to TRBJ1-1; unclear D gene. The V gene's germline CDR1 is SGHVS and CDR2 FQNEAQ. Deletions cut 5 bases from V and 0 bases from J, with 10 bases between. The CDR3 extends over 14 amino acids. CDR3 residues: CASSMRRMNTEAFF. The CDR3 DNA follows: TGTGCCAGCAGCATGAGACGGATGAACACTGAAGCTTTCTTT.

The rearrangement uses TRBV7-9 and TRBJ2-3, with unresolved D. Germline V gene lookup returns CDR1 SEHNR and CDR2 FQNEAQ (reference sequence). Trimming removed 1 base from V and 1 base from J, with 9 bases in between. This CDR3 spans 15 amino acids. The CDR3 sequence is CASSLVWQGTDTQYF. In nucleotides, the CDR3 is TGTGCCAGCAGCTTAGTCTGGCAGGGCACAGATACGCAGTATTTT.

This clonotype occurred many times. The chain uses TRBV12-3 or TRBV12-4 and TRBJ2-7; tentative D call: TRBD1 (5 bases). The V gene lost 7 bases and the J gene lost 3 bases, with 16 bases spanning the gap. This CDR3 comprises 14 residues. The CDR3, as DNA: TGTGCCAGCACTATCCAAGGACACGTCTACGAGCAGTACTTC. Translating it yields CASTIQGHVYEQYF.

The rearrangement joins TRBV5-4 to TRBJ2-7; 7 bases are shared with TRBD2. Germline assignment: CDR1 SGHNT and CDR2 YYREEE (reference sequence). This CDR3 is 14 amino acids long. V shed 4 bases and J 2 bases; nucleotides not matched to a gene: 6. The CDR3 nucleotides are TGTGCCAGCAGCGGGGGAGCGGGGCCCTACGAGCAGTACTTC. It specifies CASSGGAGPYEQYF.

This clonotype was counted at least ten times. V usage is TRBV3-1 and J usage is TRBJ2-7; 11 bases match TRBD2. Looked up from germline, CDR1 is LGHDT and CDR2 is YNNKEL (reference sequence). Trimming cost V 4 bases and J 2 bases; bases outside gene matches: 1. The CDR3 runs 14 residues. The CDR3 sequence is CASSLSGRAYEQYF. The CDR3 bases are TGTGCCAGCAGCCTTAGCGGGAGGGCCTACGAGCAGTACTTC.

The gene calls are TRBV4-1 and TRBJ1-5; the match to TRBD1 covers 11 bases. CDR1 is MGHRA and CDR2 is YSYEKL in the germline V gene. This CDR3 is built from 15 residues. Trimming removed 9 bases from V and 4 bases from J; junction bases left unmatched: 8. CDR3 sequence (DNA): TGCGCCAGTAGGGGACAGGGGGAAGGAAATCAGCCCCAGCATTTT. This sequence encodes CASRGQGEGNQPQHF.

This clonotype came up many times. The V call is TRBV12-3 or TRBV12-4, the J call TRBJ2-4; TRBD1 aligns across 9 bases. The CDR3 consists of 14 residues. V lost 6 bases to trimming and J lost 7 bases; unmatched junction nucleotides: 7. Here the CDR3 reads CASSKRDRENIQYF. In nucleotides, the CDR3 is TGTGCCAGCAGCAAACGGGACAGGGAGAACATTCAGTACTTC.

Only a few counts were recorded for this clonotype. The chain recombines TRBV28 with TRBJ1-3, with a tentative D call TRBD1 (5 bases). The CDR3 is 15 amino acids. The germline CDR1 and CDR2 sequences are MDHEN and SYDVKM. The ends were cut back, 5 bases at V and 7 bases at J, with 18 bases in the middle. As DNA, the CDR3 is TGTGCCAGCAGTCCCACCCCGGGGCAGGGTAACACCATATATTTT. Amino acids: CASSPTPGQGNTIYF. The variable domain in full, completed from reference TRBV28 and TRBJ1-3, reads DVKVTQSSRYLVKRTGEKVFLECVQDMDHENMFWYRQDPGLGLRLIYFSYDVKMKEKGDIPEGYSVSREKKERFSLILESASTNQTSMYLCASSPTPGQGNTIYFGEGSWLTVV.

This clonotype was seen many times. This chain links TRBV5-1 with TRBJ2-2; perhaps TRBD2 as D (6 bases). The CDR3 consists of 14 residues. From germline, CDR1 is SGHRS and CDR2 YFSETQ. V was trimmed by 7 bases and J by 8 bases, leaving 18 bases between them. CDR3 sequence (DNA): TGCGCCAGCCAGAACCCACGGGAGTTAGGGGAGCTGTTTTTT. Its protein is CASQNPRELGELFF.